The clone carrying this T cell receptor (beta chain) was detected once. Germline V gene lookup returns CDR1 GTSNPN and CDR2 SVGIG (reference sequence). V lost 2 bases and J 1 base, leaving 8 bases between the germline ends. The CDR3 contains 13 residues. These data belong to a study of control samples from healthy donors and cancer patients. Repertoires were generated with immunoSEQ multiplex PCR, while TCRdb's copy carries only in-frame clones and drops some. Here the sample spans about 28,000 clones, roughly 91% being singletons. Sequenced input: PBMCs. The sequence derives from a man aged 50 to 60 with lung cancer. The rearrangement links TRBV30 to TRBJ1-1; D remains unclear. CDR3 in DNA: TGTGCCTGGAGTCCCCAGACGAACACTGAAGCTTTCTTT. It codes for CAWSPQTNTEAFF.